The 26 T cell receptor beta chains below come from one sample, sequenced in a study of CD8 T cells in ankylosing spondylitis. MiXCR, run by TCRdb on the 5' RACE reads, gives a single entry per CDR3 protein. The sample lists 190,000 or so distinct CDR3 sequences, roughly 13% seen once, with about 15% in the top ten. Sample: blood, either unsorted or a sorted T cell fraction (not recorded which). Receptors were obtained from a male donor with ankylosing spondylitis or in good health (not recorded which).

DNA for the CDR3: TGTGCCAGCAGTGAAAGTCAGGGGGCCCTCACCACAGATACGCAGTATTTT. It codes for CASSESQGALTTDTQYF. This chain uses TRBV2 with TRBJ2-3, with 8 bases fitting TRBD1. CDR3 size: 17 residues. CDR1 is SNHLY, CDR2 FYNNEI, per germline. The V gene end was trimmed by 2 bases and the J gene end by 2 bases; junction bases not matched to a gene: 9.

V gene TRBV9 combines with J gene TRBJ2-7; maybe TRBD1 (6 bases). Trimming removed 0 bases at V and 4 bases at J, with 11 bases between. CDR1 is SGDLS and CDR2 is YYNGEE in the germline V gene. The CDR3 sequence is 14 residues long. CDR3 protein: CASSVEQGEYEQYF. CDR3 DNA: TGTGCCAGCAGCGTAGAACAGGGAGAATACGAGCAGTACTTC. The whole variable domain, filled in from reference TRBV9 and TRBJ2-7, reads DSGVTQTPKHLITATGQRVTLRCSPRSGDLSVYWYQQSLDQGLQFLIQYYNGEERAKGNILERFSAQQFPDLHSELNLSSLELGDSALYFCASSVEQGEYEQYFGPGTRLTVT.

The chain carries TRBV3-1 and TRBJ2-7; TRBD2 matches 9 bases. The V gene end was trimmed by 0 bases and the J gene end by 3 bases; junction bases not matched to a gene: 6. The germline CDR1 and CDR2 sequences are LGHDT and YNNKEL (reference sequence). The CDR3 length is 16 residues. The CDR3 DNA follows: TGTGCCAGCAGCCAAGATATAGCGGGAGTTGTCTACGAGCAGTACTTC. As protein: CASSQDIAGVVYEQYF.

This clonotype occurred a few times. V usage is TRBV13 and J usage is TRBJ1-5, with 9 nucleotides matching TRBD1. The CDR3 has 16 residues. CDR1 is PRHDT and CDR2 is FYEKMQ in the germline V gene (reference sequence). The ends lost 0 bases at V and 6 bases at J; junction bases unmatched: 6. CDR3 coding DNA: TGTGCCAGCAGCTTAGGAGGGACAGGGAATACTCAGCCCCAGCATTTT. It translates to CASSLGGTGNTQPQHF.

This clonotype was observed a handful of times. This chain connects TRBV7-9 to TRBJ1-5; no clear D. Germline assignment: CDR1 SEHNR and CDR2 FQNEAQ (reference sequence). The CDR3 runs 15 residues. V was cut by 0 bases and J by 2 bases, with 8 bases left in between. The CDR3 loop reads CASSLAFGGNQPQHF. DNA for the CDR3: TGTGCCAGCAGCTTAGCTTTCGGGGGCAATCAGCCCCAGCATTTT.

Here the CDR3 reads CASSQEAAGGLSYEQYF. The CDR3 nucleotides are TGTGCCAGCAGCCAAGAAGCGGCAGGGGGCCTTTCCTACGAGCAGTACTTC. V is TRBV4-2 and J is TRBJ2-7; 8 bases match TRBD1. Germline-derived CDR1 and CDR2 are LGHNA and YNFKEQ. V was clipped by 0 bases and J by 1 base; unmatched bases: 8. This CDR3 is built from 17 residues.

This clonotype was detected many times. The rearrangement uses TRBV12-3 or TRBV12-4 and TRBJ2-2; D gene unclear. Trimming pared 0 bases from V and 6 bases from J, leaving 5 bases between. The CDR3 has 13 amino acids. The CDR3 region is CASSLALSGELFF. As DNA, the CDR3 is TGTGCCAGCAGTTTAGCGCTCTCCGGGGAGCTGTTTTTT.

This chain's CDR3 is CASSATGAPLQETQYF. In DNA, the CDR3 is TGTGCCAGCAGTGCCACAGGTGCTCCCCTCCAAGAGACCCAGTACTTC. This chain uses TRBV6-1 with TRBJ2-5; weak D call: TRBD1 (5 bases). The germline V and J ends were trimmed by 4 bases and 1 base, with 16 bases remaining between them. This CDR3 is 16 amino acids long. Germline lookup yields CDR1 MNHNS and CDR2 SASEGT.

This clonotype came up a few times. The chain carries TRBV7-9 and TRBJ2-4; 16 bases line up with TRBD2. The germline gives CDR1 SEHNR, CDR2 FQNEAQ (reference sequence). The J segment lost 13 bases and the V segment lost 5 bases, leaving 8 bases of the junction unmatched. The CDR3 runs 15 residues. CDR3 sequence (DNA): TGTGCCAGCAGCCCCTCGCCGGGACTAGCGGGGGGGCAGTACTTC. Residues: CASSPSPGLAGGQYF.

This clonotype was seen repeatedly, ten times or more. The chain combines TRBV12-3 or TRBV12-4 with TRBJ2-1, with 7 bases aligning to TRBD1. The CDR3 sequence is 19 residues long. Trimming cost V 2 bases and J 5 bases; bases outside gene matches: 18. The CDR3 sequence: CASSLSRRGGPPLHNEQFF. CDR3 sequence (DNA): TGTGCCAGCAGTTTATCGCGGCGAGGGGGCCCCCCTTTACACAATGAGCAGTTCTTC.

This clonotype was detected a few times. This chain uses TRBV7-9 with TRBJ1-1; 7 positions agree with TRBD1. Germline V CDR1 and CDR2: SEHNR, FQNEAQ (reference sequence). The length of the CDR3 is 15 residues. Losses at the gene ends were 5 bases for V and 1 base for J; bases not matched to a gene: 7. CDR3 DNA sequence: TGTGCCAGCAGCGTAACAGGGGTGAGGAACACTGAAGCTTTCTTT. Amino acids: CASSVTGVRNTEAFF.

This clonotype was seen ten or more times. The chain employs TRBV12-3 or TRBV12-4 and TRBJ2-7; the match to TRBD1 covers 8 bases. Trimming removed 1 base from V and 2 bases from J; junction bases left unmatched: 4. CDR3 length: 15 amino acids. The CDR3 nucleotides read TGTGCCAGCAGTTTAGGACAGGGGATTGCCTACGAGCAGTACTTC. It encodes CASSLGQGIAYEQYF.

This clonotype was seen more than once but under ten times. CDR3 region: CASSQDRRTALSEQYF. The DNA of the CDR3 is TGTGCCAGCAGCCAAGATCGCCGGACAGCGCTAAGTGAGCAGTACTTC. The chain is built from TRBV3-1 and TRBJ2-7; D possibly corresponds to TRBD1 (6 bases). V was clipped by 0 bases and J by 7 bases, with 19 bases between them. Germline V CDR1 and CDR2: LGHDT, YNNKEL (reference sequence). The CDR3 runs 16 residues.

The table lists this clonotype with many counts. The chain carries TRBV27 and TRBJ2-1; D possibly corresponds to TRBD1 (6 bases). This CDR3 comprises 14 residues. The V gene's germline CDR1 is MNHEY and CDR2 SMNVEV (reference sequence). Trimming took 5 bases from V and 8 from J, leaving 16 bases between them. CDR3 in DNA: TGTGCCAGCAGTCCCAGACAGGCCTGGGATGAGCAGTTCTTC. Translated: CASSPRQAWDEQFF.

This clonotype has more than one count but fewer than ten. The CDR3 protein is CASSDRDPGEQFF. DNA for the CDR3: TGTGCCAGCAGCGACCGGGACCCTGGTGAGCAGTTCTTC. V and J are TRBV9 and TRBJ2-1, with D possibly being TRBD1 or TRBD2 (5 bases each). Germline CDR1 reads SGDLS; CDR2 reads YYNGEE. The length of the CDR3 is 13 residues. Trimming took off 3 bases at V and 9 bases at J, with 13 bases between the two ends.

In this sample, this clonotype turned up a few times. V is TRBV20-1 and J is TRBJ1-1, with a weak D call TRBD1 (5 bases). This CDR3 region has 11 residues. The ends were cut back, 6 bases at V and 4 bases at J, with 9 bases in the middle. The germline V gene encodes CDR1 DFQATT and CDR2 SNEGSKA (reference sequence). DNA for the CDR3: TGCAGTGCCCGGGACCGCACTGAAGCTTTCTTT. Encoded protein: CSARDRTEAFF.

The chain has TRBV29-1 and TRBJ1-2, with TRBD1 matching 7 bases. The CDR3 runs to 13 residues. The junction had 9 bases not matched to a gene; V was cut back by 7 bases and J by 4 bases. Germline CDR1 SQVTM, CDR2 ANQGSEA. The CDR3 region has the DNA TGCAGCGCCTGGGACAGCTCAATCTATGGCTACACCTTC. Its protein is CSAWDSSIYGYTF.

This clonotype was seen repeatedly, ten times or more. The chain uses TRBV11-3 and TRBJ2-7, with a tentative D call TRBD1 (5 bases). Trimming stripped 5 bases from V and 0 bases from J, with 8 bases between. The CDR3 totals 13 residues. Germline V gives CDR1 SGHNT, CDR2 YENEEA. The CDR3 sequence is CASSTDTSYEQYF. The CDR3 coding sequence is TGTGCCAGCAGCACGGACACCTCCTACGAGCAGTACTTC.

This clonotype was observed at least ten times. CDR3 nucleotides: TGTGCCAGCAGCACCTACGGGACACCTCTCATGAACACTGAAGCTTTCTTT. Translating gives CASSTYGTPLMNTEAFF. This chain uses TRBV11-1 with TRBJ1-1; perhaps TRBD1 as D (6 bases). This CDR3 has 17 amino acids. Between the trimmed V and J ends, which lost 5 bases and 0 bases, there was a span of 19 bases. Germline V CDR1 and CDR2: SGHAT, FQDESV (reference sequence).

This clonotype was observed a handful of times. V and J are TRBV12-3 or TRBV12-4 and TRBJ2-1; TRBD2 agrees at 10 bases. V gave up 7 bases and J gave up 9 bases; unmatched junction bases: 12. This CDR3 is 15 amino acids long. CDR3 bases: TGTGCCAGCAAGAGGGAAAGCGGGGGGGTGAGTGAGCAGTTCTTC. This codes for CASKRESGGVSEQFF.

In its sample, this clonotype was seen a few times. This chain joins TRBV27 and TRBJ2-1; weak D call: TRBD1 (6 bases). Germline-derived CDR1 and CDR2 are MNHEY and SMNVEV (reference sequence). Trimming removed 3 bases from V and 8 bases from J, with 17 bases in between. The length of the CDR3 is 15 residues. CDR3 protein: CASSLVTGMRDEQFF. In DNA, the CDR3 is TGTGCCAGCAGTTTGGTAACAGGGATGAGGGATGAGCAGTTCTTC.

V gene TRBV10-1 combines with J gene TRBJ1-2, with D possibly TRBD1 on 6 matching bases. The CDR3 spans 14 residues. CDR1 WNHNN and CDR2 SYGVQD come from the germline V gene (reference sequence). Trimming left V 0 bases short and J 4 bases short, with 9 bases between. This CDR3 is CASSESRTVYGYTF. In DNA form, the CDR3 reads TGCGCCAGCAGTGAGTCGCGGACAGTCTATGGCTACACCTTC.

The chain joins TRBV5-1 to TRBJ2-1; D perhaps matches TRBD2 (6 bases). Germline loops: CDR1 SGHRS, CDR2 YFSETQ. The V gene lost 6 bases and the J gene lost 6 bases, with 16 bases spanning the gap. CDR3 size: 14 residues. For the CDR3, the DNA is TGCGCCAGCACCGGGGAGGTGGTAGGCAATGAGCAGTTCTTC. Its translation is CASTGEVVGNEQFF.

The CDR3 nucleotides read TGCGCCAGCAGCCAAGCAATCAGCGAGGGCACTGAAGCTTTCTTT. Protein product: CASSQAISEGTEAFF. This sequence joins TRBV4-1 and TRBJ1-1; no clear D gene. Germline V gene data show CDR1 as MGHRA and CDR2 as YSYEKL. The CDR3 has 15 amino acids. The V end was cut by 1 base, the J end by 4 bases, with 13 bases between.

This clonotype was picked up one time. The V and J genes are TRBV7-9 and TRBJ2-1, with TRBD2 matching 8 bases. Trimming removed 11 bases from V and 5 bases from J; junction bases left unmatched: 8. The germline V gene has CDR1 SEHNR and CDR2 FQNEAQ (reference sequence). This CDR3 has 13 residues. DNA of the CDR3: TGTGCCGGTACTAGCGGAGCAAACAATGAGCAGTTCTTC. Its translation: CAGTSGANNEQFF.

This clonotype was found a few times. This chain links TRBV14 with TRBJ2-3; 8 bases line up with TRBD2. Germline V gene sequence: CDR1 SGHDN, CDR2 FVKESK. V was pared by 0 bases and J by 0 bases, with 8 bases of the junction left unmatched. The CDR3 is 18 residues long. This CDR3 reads CASSQDFGLAASTDTQYF. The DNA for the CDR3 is TGTGCCAGCAGCCAAGATTTCGGACTAGCTGCTAGCACAGATACGCAGTATTTT.